This T cell receptor beta chain was retrieved from a study of T cells expressing NK-cell markers. There are 15 residues in the CDR3. The germline gives CDR1 SGHRS, CDR2 YFSETQ. TCRdb reprocessed the 5' RACE reads and reports one entry per CDR3 protein, with no DNA. The sample features under 600,000 distinct CDR3 sequences, with 1.4% to 1.5% in its top ten. The sample comprised blood T cells: a sorted CD56 or NKG2C T cell subset, CD4+ or CD8+ T cells, or bulk PBMC T cells (not recorded which). V is TRBV5-1 and J is TRBJ2-7; TCRdb designates TRBD1, a call that cannot be tested without DNA. The receptor was isolated from a woman in her forties or fifties in good health. The CDR3 protein is CASSFRDTMFYEQYF.